This TCR beta chain was profiled in a study of T cells in Graves' hyperthyroidism and ophthalmopathy. Amplification yielded TCR beta CDR3 regions, with RNA transcripts as the source. When the TCR CDR3 underwent first-round RT-PCR, the HTBI primer set was used. Via MiXCR, TCRdb re-called the multiplex PCR reads, giving one row per CDR3 protein. The sample lists roughly 380,000 distinct CDR3 sequences, roughly 13% occurring once. The CDR3 is made up of 10 amino acids. V lost 10 bases, J lost 5 bases, and 2 bases stayed unmatched. From germline, CDR1 is LNHDA and CDR2 SQIVND (reference sequence). The receptor was derived from a woman aged 18-29 years with Graves' hyperthyroidism. The sequencing input was blood. This chain connects TRBV19 to TRBJ2-7; 7 positions match TRBD1. CDR3 sequence reads: CATGGHEQYF. The CDR3 DNA reads as TGTGCCACAGGGGGTCACGAGCAGTACTTC.